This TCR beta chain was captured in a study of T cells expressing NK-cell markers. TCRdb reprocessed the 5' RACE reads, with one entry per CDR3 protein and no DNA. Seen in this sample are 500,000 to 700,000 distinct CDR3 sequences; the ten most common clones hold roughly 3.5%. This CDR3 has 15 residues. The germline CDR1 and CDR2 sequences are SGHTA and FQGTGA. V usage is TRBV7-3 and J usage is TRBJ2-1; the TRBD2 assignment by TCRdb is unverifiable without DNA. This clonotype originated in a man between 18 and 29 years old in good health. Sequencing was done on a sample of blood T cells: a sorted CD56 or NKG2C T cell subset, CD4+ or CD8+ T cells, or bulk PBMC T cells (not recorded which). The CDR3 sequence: CASSMGLAGVNEQFF.